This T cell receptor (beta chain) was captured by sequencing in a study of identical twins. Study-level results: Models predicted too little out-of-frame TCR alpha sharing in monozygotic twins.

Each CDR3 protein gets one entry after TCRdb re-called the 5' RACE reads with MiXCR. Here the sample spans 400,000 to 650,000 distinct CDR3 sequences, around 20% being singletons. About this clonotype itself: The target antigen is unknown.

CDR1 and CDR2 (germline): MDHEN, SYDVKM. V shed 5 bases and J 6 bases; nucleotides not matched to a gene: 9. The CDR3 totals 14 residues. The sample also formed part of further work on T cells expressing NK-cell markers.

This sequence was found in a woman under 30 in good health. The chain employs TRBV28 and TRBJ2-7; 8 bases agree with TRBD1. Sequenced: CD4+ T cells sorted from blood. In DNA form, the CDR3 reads TGTGCCAGCAGTGTGGGGGGACAGGTACGCGAGCAGTACTTC. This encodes CASSVGGQVREQYF. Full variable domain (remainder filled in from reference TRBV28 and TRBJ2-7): DVKVTQSSRYLVKRTGEKVFLECVQDMDHENMFWYRQDPGLGLRLIYFSYDVKMKEKGDIPEGYSVSREKKERFSLILESASTNQTSMYLCASSVGGQVREQYFGPGTRLTVT.